This T cell receptor (beta chain) was recorded in a study of coeliac disease. The data were produced by immunoSEQ multiplex PCR, yet TCRdb's version contains in-frame clones alone and is incomplete. The repertoire holds a few thousand clones, with around 60% as singletons. This clone occurred a few times. Losses at the gene ends were 3 bases for V and 15 bases for J; bases not matched to a gene: 11. The CDR3 covers 14 residues. Germline-derived CDR1 and CDR2 are SNHLY and FYNNEI. The J gene is TRBJ2-1, the V gene TRBV2; 10 bases fit TRBD1. Sequenced: lymphocytes from the gut lamina propria. The source is a woman aged 45-65 years without celiac disease. CDR3 nucleotide sequence: TGTGCCAGCAGTGATTACCATAAGGGACAGGGGCGGTTCTTC. Translation: CASSDYHKGQGRFF. The whole variable domain, filled in from reference TRBV2 and TRBJ2-1, reads EPEVTQTPSHQVTQMGQEVILRCVPISNHLYFYWYRQILGQKVEFLVSFYNNEISEKSEIFDDQFSVERPDGSNFTLKIRSTKLEDSAMYFCASSDYHKGQGRFFGPGTRLTVL.